The next 9 T cell receptor beta chains were all read from a single sample in a study of OX40 agonist ivuxolimab in advanced cancers. Assay: immunoSEQ multiplex PCR; the TCRdb copy retains only in-frame clones and omits some. Of tens of thousands of clones detected, about 85% appear once; the ten largest clones hold around 0.65%. Specimen: CD4+ or CD8+ T cells sorted from blood, collected in a trial of the OX40 agonist ivuxolimab. The receptors originated from an adult with an advanced solid tumor such as melanoma, head and neck, liver or kidney cancer.

This clone rates as medium-sized. The rearrangement uses TRBV2 and TRBJ2-3; TRBD1 might be the D (6 bases). The CDR3 runs to 12 residues. The germline V gene has CDR1 SNHLY and CDR2 FYNNEI. The V and J ends lost 6 bases and 4 bases respectively, with 8 bases between them. The CDR3 protein is CASRQGPDTQYF. The DNA of the CDR3 is TGTGCCAGCAGACAGGGCCCAGATACGCAGTATTTT.

This chain uses TRBV29-1 with TRBJ1-2; TRBD1 matches 7 bases. The CDR3 consists of 15 residues. In germline, CDR1 is SQVTM, CDR2 ANQGSEA. V was pared by 4 bases and J by 1 base, with 9 bases of the junction left unmatched. The CDR3 is CSVGQGDRINYGYTF. The CDR3 DNA sequence: TGCAGCGTTGGACAGGGCGATAGAATTAACTATGGCTACACCTTC.

V and J are TRBV11-2 and TRBJ2-7; perhaps TRBD2 as D (7 bases). The V gene lost 6 bases and the J gene lost 2 bases, with 14 bases spanning the gap. Germline CDR1 and CDR2: SGHAT and FQNNGV. The CDR3 totals 14 residues. The CDR3 DNA reads as TGTGCCAGCAGTTGGGGGCTAGCGGCCTACGAGCAGTACTTC. The encoded protein is CASSWGLAAYEQYF. Combining the CDR3 with reference TRBV11-2 and TRBJ2-7 gives the whole variable domain EAGVAQSPRYKIIEKRQSVAFWCNPISGHATLYWYQQILGQGPKLLIQFQNNGVVDDSQLPKDRFSAERLKGVDSTLKIQPAKLEDSAVYLCASSWGLAAYEQYFGPGTRLTVT.

The gene calls are TRBV29-1 and TRBJ2-1; D not resolved. CDR1 and CDR2 (germline): SQVTM, ANQGSEA. The CDR3 spans 12 residues. Trimming took off 6 bases at V and 0 bases at J, with 6 bases between the two ends. For the CDR3, the DNA is TGCAGCGTCCGAGTCTCCTACAATGAGCAGTTCTTC. Residues: CSVRVSYNEQFF.

The rearrangement uses TRBV5-5 and TRBJ1-1, with D uncertain. The V end lost 2 bases, the J end lost 0 bases, and 14 bases lay between the germline ends. The CDR3 is 16 residues long. Germline-derived CDR1 and CDR2 are SGHKS and YYEKEE (reference sequence). The CDR3 coding sequence is TGTGCCAGCAGCTTTGAGGCAGAAACTATGAACACTGAAGCTTTCTTT. It yields the protein CASSFEAETMNTEAFF.

This chain uses TRBV4-1 with TRBJ2-7, with TRBD2 matching over 8 bases. The germline V gene encodes CDR1 MGHRA and CDR2 YSYEKL. Trimming removed 3 bases from V and 2 bases from J; junction bases left unmatched: 6. This CDR3 has 15 residues. CDR3: CASSQGLVGTYEQYF. CDR3 in DNA: TGCGCCAGCAGCCAGGGACTAGTCGGAACCTACGAGCAGTACTTC.

The chain is built from TRBV14 and TRBJ2-5, with 10 nucleotides matching TRBD2. This CDR3 comprises 15 residues. V gave up 1 base and J gave up 5 bases; unmatched junction bases: 4. Germline values: CDR1 SGHDN, CDR2 FVKESK. CDR3 loop: CASSQGLAGVETQYF. The CDR3 coding sequence is TGTGCCAGCAGCCAAGGGCTAGCGGGAGTCGAGACCCAGTACTTC. Filled out from reference TRBV14 and TRBJ2-5, the complete variable domain reads EAGVTQFPSHSVIEKGQTVTLRCDPISGHDNLYWYRRVMGKEIKFLLHFVKESKQDESGMPNNRFLAERTGGTYSTLKVQPAELEDSGVYFCASSQGLAGVETQYFGPGTRLLVL.

In its sample, this clone was seen once. The rearrangement joins TRBV18 to TRBJ2-2; a possible D gene is TRBD1 (6 bases). V lost 0 bases to trimming and J lost 1 base, with 9 bases between them. The CDR3 has 16 residues. CDR1 is KGHSH, CDR2 LQKENI, per germline. CDR3 nucleotide sequence: TGTGCCAGCTCACCACCAGCACAGGGGAACACCGGGGAGCTGTTTTTT. Translation gives CASSPPAQGNTGELFF.

There are a few counts of this clone. V gene TRBV2 combines with J gene TRBJ2-7, with D possibly called TRBD1 or TRBD2 (5 bases each). The CDR3 is 14 amino acids. CDR1 is SNHLY and CDR2 is FYNNEI in the germline V gene. V was pared by 7 bases and J by 0 bases, with 13 bases between. CDR3 sequence: CASKGRRSSYEQYF. For the CDR3, the DNA is TGTGCCAGCAAGGGGCGGAGGAGCTCCTACGAGCAGTACTTC.